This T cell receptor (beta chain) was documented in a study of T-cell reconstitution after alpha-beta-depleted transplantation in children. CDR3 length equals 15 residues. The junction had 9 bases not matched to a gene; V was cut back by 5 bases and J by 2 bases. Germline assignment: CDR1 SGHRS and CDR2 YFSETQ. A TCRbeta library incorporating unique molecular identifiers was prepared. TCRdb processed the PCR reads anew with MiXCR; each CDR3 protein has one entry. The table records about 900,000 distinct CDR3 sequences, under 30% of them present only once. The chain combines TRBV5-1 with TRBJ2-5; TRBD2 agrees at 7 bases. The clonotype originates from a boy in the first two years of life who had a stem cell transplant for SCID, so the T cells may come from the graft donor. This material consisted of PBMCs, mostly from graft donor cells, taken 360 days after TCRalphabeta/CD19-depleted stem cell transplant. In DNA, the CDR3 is TGCGCCAGCAGTTCTAGCGGTCGGGGTCAAGAGACCCAGTACTTC. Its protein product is CASSSSGRGQETQYF. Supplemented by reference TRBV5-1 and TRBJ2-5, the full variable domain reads KAGVTQTPRYLIKTRGQQVTLSCSPISGHRSVSWYQQTPGQGLQFLFEYFSETQRNKGNFPGRFSGRQFSNSRSEMNVSTLELGDSALYLCASSSSGRGQETQYFGPGTRLLVL.